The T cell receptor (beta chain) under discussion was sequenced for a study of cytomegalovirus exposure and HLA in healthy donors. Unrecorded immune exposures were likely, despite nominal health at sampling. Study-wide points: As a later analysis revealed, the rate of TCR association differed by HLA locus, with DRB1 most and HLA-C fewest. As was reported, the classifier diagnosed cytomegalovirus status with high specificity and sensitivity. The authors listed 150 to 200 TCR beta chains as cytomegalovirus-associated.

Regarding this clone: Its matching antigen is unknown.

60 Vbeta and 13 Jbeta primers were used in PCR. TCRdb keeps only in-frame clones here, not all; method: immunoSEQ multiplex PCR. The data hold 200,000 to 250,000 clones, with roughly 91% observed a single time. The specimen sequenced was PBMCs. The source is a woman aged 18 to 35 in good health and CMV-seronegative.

CDR3 nucleotide sequence: TGTGCCTGGAGCGACCCTAGGGGGGGCCATCAGCCCCAGCATTTT. Encoded protein: CAWSDPRGGHQPQHF. The chain uses TRBV30 and TRBJ1-5; maybe TRBD1 (6 bases). The CDR3 extends over 15 amino acids. Trimming removed 3 bases from V and 5 bases from J, with 17 bases in between. The V gene's germline CDR1 is GTSNPN and CDR2 SVGIG (reference sequence).